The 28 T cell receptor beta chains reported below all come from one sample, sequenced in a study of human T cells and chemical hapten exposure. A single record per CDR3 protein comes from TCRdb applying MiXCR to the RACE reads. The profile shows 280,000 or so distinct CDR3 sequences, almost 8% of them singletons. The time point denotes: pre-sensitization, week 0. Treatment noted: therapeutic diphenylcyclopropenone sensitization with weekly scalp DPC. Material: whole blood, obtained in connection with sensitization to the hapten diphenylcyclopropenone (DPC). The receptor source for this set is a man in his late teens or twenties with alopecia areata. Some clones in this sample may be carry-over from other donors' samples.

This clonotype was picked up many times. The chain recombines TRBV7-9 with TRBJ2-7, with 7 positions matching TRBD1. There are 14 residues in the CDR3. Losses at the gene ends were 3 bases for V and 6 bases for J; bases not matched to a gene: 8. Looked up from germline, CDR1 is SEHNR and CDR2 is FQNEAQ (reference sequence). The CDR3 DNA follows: TGTGCCAGCAGCTTCTTCCTGACAGGGTCCGAGCAGTACTTC. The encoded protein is CASSFFLTGSEQYF.

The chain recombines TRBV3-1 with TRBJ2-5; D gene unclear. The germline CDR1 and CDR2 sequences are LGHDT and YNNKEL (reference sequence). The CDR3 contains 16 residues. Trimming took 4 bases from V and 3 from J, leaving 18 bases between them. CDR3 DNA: TGTGCCAGCAGCCGTTCCCCGGCTAGGAGAGAAGAGACCCAGTACTTC. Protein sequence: CASSRSPARREETQYF.

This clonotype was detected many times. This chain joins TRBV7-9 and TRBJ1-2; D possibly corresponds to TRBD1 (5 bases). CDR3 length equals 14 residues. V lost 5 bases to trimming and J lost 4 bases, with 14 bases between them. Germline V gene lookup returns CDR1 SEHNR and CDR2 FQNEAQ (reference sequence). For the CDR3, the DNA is TGTGCCAGCAGCAAGGAGACAGAATCCTATGGCTACACCTTC. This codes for CASSKETESYGYTF. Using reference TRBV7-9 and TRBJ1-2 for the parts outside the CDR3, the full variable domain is DTGVSQNPRHKITKRGQNVTFRCDPISEHNRLYWYRQTLGQGPEFLTYFQNEAQLEKSRLLSDRFSAERPKGSFSTLEIQRTEQGDSAMYLCASSKETESYGYTFGSGTRLTVV.

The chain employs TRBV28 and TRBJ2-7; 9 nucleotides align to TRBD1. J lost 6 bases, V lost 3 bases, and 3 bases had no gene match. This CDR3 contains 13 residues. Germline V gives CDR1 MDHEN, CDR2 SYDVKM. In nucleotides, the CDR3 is TGTGCCAGCAGTTTGGGGACAGGGTTCGAGCAGTACGTC. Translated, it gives CASSLGTGFEQYV.

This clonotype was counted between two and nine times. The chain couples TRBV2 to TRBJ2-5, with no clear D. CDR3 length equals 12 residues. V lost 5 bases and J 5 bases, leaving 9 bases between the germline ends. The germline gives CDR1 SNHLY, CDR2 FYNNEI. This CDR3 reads CASSTNRETQYF. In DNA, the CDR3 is TGTGCCAGCAGTACGAATCGGGAGACCCAGTACTTC.

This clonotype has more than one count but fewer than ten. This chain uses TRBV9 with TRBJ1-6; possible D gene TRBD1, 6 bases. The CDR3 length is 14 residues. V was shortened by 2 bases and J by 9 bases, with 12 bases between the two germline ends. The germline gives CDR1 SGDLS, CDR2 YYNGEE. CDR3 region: CASSVGGGRSPLHF. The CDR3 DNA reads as TGTGCCAGCAGCGTGGGGGGCGGGCGTTCACCCCTCCACTTT.

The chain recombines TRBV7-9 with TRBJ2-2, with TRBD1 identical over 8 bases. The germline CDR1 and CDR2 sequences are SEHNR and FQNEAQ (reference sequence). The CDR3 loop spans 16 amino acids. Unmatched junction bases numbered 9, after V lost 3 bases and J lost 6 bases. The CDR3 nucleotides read TGTGCCAGCAGCTTTGACAGGGGATTAAGCTCCGGGGAGCTGTTTTTT. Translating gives CASSFDRGLSSGELFF.

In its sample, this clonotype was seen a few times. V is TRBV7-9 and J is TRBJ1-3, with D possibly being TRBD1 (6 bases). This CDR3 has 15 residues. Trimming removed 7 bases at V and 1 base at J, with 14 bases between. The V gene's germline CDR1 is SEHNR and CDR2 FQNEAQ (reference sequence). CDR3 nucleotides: TGTGCCAGCAAGGGCCCCGGACAGTCTGGAAACACCATATATTTT. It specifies CASKGPGQSGNTIYF.

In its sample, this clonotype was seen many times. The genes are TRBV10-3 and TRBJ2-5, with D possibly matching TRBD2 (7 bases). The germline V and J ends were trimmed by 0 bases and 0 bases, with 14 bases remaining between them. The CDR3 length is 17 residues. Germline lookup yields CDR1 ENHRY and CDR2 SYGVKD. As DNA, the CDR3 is TGTGCCATCAGTGAGTCCCGGACAGCGGGGAACCAAGAGACCCAGTACTTC. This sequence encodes CAISESRTAGNQETQYF.

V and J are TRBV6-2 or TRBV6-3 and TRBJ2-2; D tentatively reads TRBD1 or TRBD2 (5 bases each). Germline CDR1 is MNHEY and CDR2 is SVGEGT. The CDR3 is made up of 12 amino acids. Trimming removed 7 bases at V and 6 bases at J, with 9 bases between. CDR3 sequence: CASTRGAGELFF. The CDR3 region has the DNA TGTGCCAGCACCCGGGGCGCCGGGGAGCTGTTTTTT.

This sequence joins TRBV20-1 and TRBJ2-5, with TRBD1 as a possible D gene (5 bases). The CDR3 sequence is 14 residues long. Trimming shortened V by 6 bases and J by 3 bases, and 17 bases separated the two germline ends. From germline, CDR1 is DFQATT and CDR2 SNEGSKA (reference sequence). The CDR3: CSASPELGEETQYF. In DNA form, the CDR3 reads TGCAGTGCCTCCCCCGAGCTAGGGGAAGAGACCCAGTACTTC.

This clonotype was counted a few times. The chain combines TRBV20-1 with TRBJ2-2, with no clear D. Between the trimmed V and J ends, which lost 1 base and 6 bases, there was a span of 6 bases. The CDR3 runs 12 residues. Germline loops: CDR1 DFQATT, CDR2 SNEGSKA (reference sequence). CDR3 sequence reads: CSARVLAGELFF. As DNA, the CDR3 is TGCAGTGCTAGAGTCTTGGCCGGGGAGCTGTTTTTT.

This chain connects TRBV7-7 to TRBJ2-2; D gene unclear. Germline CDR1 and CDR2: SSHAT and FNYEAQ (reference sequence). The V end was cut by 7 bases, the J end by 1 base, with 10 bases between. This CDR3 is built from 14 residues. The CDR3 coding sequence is TGTGCCAGCACGTACGTCCAGAACACCGGGGAGCTGTTTTTT. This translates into CASTYVQNTGELFF.

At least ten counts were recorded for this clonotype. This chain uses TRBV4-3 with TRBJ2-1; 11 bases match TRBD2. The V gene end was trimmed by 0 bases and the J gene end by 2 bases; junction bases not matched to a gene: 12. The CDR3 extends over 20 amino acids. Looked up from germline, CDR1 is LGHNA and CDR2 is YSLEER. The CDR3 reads CASSQESSGGPIVPYNEQFF. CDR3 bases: TGCGCCAGCAGCCAAGAGTCTAGCGGGGGGCCTATCGTCCCCTACAATGAGCAGTTCTTC.

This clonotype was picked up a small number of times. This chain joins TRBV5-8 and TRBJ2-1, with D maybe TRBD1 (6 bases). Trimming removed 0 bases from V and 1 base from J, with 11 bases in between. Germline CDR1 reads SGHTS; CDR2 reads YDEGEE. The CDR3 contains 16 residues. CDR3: CASSLEGGPSYNEQFF. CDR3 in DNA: TGTGCCAGCAGCTTGGAAGGGGGACCTTCCTACAATGAGCAGTTCTTC.

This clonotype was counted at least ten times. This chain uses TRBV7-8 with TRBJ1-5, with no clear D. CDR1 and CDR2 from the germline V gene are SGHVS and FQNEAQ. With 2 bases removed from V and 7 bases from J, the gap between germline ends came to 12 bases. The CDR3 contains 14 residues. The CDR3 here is CASSLKGPYQPQHF. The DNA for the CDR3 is TGTGCCAGCAGCTTAAAGGGTCCGTACCAGCCCCAGCATTTT.

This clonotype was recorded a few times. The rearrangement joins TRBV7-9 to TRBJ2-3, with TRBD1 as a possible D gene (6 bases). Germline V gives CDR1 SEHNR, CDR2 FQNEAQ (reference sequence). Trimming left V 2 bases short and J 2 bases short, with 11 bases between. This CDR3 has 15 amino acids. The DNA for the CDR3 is TGTGCCAGCAGCTTAACGCAGGGGCACACAGATACGCAGTATTTT. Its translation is CASSLTQGHTDTQYF.

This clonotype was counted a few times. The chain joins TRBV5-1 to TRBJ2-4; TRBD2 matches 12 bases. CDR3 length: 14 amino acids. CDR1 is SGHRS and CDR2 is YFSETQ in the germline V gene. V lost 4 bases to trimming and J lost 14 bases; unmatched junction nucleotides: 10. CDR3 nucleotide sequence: TGCGCCAGCAGCCCTTGGACTAGCGGGACGTATAAGTACTTC. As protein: CASSPWTSGTYKYF.

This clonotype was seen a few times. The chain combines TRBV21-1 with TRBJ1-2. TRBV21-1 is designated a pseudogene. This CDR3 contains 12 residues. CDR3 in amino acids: CASSKANYGYTF. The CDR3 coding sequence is TGTGCCAGCAGCAAAGCTAACTATGGCTACACCTTC.

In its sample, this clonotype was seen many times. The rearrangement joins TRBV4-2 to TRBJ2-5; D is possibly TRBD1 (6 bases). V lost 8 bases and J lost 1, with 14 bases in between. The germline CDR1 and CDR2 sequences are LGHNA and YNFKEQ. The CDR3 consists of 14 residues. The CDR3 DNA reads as TGTGCCAGCTCTTACACAGGGCCCCAAGAGACCCAGTACTTC. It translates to CASSYTGPQETQYF.

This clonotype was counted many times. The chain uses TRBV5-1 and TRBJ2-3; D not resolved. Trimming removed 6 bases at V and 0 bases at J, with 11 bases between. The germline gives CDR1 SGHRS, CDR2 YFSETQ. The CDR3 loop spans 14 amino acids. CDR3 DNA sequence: TGCGCCAGCAAATATACTTCTAGCACAGATACGCAGTATTTT. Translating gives CASKYTSSTDTQYF. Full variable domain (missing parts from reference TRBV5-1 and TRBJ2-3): KAGVTQTPRYLIKTRGQQVTLSCSPISGHRSVSWYQQTPGQGLQFLFEYFSETQRNKGNFPGRFSGRQFSNSRSEMNVSTLELGDSALYLCASKYTSSTDTQYFGPGTRLTVL.

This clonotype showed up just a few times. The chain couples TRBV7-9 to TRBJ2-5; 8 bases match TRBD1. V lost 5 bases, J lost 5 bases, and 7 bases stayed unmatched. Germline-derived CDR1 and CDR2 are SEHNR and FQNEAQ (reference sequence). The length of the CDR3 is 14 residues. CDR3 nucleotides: TGTGCCAGCAGCGTTCAGGGGGCGCGGGAGACCCAGTACTTC. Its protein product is CASSVQGARETQYF.

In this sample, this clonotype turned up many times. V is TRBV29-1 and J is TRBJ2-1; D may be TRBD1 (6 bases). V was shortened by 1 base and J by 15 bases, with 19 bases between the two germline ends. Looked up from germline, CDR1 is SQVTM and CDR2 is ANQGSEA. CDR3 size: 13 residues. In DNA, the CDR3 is TGCAGCGTTGAAGGGGACAACCGAATGATATGGTTCTTC. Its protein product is CSVEGDNRMIWFF.

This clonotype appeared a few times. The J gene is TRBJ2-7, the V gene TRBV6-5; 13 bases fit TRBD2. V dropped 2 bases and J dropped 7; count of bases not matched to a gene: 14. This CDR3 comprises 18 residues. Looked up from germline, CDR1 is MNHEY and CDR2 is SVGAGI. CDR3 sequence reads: CASSYTGLAGAPTREQYF. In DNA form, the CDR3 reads TGTGCCAGCAGTTACACCGGACTAGCGGGGGCCCCAACGCGGGAGCAGTACTTC.

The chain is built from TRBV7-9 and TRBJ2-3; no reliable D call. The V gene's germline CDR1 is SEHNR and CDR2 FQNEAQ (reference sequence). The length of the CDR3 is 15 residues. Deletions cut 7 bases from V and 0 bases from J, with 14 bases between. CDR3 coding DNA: TGTGCCAGCACTTATAGTGGGTCTAGCACAGATACGCAGTATTTT. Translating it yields CASTYSGSSTDTQYF.

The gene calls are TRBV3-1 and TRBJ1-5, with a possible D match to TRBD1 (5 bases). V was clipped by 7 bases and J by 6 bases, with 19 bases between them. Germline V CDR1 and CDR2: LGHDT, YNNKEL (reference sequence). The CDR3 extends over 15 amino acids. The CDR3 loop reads CASNLGPPVGQPQHF. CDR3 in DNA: TGTGCCAGCAACCTGGGACCGCCGGTTGGTCAGCCCCAGCATTTT.

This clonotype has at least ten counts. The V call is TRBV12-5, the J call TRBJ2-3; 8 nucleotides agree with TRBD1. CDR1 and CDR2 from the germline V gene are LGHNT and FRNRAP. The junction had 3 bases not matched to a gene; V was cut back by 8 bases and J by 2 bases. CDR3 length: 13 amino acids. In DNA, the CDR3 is TGTGCTAGTAGGGACAGGAACACAGATACGCAGTATTTT. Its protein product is CASRDRNTDTQYF.

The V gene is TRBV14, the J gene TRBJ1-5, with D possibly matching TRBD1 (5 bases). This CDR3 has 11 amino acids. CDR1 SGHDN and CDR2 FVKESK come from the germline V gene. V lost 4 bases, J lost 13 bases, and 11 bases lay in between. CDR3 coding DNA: TGTGCCAGCAGCCGTGGGACGGTACAGCATTTT. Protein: CASSRGTVQHF.